The present T cell receptor beta chain was sequenced within a study of blood T cell repertoires in COVID-19. Overall study context: Sample material is recorded as cDNA or gDNA derived from T cells, B-cell-depleted T cells, or PBMCs.

Method: immunoSEQ multiplex PCR; TCRdb's copy keeps in-frame clones and lacks some. The sample carries about 150,000 clones, approximately 78% recorded once. Germline V CDR1 and CDR2: LGHDT, YNNKEL (reference sequence). V was clipped by 0 bases and J by 0 bases, with 6 bases between them. The CDR3 has 15 residues. Sequences were obtained from peripheral blood. The chain recombines TRBV3-1 (or the pseudogene TRBV3-2) with TRBJ1-3; D gene unclear. This receptor was identified in a human donor with acute or convalescent COVID-19. The donor label of this sample is uncertain. The CDR3 here is CASSQDAGSGNTIYF. The CDR3 DNA follows: TGTGCCAGCAGCCAAGACGCAGGCTCTGGAAACACCATATATTTT.